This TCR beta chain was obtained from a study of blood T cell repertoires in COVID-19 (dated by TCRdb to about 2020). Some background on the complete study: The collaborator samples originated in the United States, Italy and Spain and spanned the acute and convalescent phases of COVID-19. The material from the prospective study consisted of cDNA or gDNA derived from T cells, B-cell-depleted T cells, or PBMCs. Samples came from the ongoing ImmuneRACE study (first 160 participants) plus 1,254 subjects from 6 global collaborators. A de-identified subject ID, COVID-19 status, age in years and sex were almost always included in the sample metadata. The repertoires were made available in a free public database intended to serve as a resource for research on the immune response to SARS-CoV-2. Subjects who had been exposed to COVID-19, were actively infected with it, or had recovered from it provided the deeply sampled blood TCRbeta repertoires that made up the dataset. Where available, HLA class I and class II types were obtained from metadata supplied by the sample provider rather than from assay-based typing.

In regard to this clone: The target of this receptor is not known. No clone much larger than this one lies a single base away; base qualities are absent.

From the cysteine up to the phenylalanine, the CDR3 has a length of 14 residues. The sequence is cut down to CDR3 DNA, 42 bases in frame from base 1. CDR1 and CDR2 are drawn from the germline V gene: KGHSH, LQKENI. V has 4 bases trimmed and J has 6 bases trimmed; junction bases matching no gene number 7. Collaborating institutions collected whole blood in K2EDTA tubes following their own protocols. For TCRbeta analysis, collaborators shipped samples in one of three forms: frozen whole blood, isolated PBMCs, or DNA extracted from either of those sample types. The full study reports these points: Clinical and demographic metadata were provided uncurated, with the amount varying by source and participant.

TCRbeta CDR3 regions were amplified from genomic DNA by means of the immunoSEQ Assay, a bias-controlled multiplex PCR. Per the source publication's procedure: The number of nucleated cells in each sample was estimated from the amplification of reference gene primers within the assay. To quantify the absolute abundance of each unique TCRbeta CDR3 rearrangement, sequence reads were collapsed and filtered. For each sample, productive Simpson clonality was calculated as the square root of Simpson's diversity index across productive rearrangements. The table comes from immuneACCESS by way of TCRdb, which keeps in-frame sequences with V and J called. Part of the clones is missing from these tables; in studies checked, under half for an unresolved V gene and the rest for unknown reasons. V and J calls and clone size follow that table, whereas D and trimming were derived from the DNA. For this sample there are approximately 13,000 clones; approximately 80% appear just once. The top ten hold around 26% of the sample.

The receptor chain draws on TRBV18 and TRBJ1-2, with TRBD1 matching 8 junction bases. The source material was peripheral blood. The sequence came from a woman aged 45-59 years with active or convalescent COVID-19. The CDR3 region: CASSQAQGADGYTF. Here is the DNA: TGTGCCAGCTCACAAGCTCAGGGGGCGGATGGCTACACCTTC.